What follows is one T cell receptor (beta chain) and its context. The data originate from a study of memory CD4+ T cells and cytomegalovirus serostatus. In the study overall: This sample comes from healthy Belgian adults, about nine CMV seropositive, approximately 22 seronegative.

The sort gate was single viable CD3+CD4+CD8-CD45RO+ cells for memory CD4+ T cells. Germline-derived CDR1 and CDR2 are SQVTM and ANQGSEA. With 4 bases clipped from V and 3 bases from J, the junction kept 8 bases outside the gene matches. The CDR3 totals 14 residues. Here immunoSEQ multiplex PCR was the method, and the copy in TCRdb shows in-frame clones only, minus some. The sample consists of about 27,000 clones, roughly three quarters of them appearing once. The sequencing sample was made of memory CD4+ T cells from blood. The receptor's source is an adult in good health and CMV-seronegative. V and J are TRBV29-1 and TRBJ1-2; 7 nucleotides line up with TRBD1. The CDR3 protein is CSVGQGGDYYGYTF. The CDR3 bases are TGCAGCGTTGGACAGGGTGGCGATTACTATGGCTACACCTTC.